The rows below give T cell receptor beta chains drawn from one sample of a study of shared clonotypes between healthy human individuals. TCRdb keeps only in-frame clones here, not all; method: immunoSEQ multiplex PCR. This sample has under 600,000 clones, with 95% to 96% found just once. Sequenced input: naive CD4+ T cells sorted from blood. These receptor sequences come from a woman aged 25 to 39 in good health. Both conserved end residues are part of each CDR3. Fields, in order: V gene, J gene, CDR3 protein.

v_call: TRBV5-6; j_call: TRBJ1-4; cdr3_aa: CASSLGRGSNEKLFF
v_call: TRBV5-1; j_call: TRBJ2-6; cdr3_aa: CASSLVTRAGANVLTF
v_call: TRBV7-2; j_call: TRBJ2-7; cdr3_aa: CASGDLITSYEQYF
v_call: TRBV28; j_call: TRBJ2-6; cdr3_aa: CASSSSRWGTGKTANVLTF
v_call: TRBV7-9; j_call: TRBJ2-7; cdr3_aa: CASSPPTPYEQYF
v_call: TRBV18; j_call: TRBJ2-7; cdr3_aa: CASSPRTSGTGEQYF
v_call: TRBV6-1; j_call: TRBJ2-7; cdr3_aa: CASSEPGGGYEQYF
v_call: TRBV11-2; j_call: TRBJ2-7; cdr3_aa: CASGSSRNEQYF
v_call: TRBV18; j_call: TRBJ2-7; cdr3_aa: CASTPSETGPYEQYF
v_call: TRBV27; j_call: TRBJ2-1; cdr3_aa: CASSRYREIPNEQFF
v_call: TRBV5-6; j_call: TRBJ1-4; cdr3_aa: CASSFFLNEKLFF
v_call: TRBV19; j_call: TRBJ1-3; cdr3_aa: CASSILEGNTIYF
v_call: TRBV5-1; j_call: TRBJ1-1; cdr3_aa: CASRSGQTNTEAFF
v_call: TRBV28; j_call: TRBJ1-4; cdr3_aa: CASSLSTTNEKLFF
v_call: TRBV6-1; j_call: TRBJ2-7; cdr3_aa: CASSETTPSYEQYF
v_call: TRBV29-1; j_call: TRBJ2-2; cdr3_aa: CSVERGDLNTGELFF
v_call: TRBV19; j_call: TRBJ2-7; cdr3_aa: CASSIRDRGPLSYEQYF
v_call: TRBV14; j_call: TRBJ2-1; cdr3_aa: CASSKYYNEQFF
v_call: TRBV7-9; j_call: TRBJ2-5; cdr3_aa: CASCASGTIQETQYF
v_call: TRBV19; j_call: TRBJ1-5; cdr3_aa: CASSRGQGGYSNQPQHF
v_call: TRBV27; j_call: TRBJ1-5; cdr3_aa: CASSSFGLGNQPQHF
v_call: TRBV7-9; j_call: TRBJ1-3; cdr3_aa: CASSLGQHNTIYF
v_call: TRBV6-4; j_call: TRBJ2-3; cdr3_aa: CASSRTSGESTDTQYF
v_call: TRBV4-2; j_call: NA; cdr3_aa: CASSQDLAGGLYEQYF
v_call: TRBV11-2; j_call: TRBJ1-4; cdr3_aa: CASRSVGPGIEEKLFF
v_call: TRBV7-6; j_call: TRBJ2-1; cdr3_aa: CASSSGLVQFF
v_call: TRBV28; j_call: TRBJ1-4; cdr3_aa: CASSFAGPSNEKLFF
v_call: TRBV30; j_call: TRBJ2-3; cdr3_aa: CAWSGGRALNTDTQYF
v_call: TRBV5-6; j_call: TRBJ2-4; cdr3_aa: CASSFSWLAKNIQYF
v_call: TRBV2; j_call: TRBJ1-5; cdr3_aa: CASSDSGRPQHF
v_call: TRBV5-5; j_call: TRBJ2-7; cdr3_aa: CASSLGLTGSSSYEQYF
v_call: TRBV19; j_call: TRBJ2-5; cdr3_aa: CASSMVRGGGTQYF
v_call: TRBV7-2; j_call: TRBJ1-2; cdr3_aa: CASSLAQGAHGYTF
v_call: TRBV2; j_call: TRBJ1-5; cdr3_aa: CASSELAVINQPQHF
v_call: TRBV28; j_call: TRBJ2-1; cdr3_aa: CASSLPGYNEQFF
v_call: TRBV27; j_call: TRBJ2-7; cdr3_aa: CASRVPRVAGSSYEQYF
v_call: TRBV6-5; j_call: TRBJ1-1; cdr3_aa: CASSYLVNTEAFF
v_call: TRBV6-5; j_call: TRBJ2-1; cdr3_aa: CASKLVQSSYNEQFF
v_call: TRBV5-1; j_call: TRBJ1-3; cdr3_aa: CASSLGDRGSGNTIYF
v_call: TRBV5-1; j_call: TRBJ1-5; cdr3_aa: CASSAGDFSNQPQHF